Reported below is one T cell receptor (beta chain). The antigen is not known. From germline, CDR1 is SGHVS and CDR2 FQNEAQ. The CDR3 length is 15 residues. The trim removed 5 bases at V and 6 bases at J, leaving 3 bases unmatched. The sample is drawn from a study of T cells after yellow fever vaccination. The authors made TCR cDNA by 5'RACE template switching, adding a universal primer site and UMIs. From the 5' RACE reads, TCRdb called clonotypes with MiXCR, one entry per CDR3 protein. In the table there are about 74,000 distinct CDR3 sequences, roughly 6.9% of which are singletons. Whole-study results and caveats: The study re-detected most primary-vaccination clones after the booster (around 96% CD4, around 89% CD8). Some clonotypes, a small share, were shared between CD4 and CD8 compartments. Contamination of FACS-sorted repertoires by abundant clonotypes from the bulk population could occur.

The specimen was CD8+ T cells sorted from PBMCs, collected about 5 days after the first yellow fever vaccination. This receptor was identified in a man between 18 and 29 years old who received the YFV17D yellow fever vaccine. The chain has TRBV7-8 and TRBJ2-2; 13 bases are a match to TRBD2. CDR3 in amino acids: CASSPTSGGAGELFF. CDR3 DNA sequence: TGTGCCAGCAGCCCCACTAGCGGGGGGGCCGGGGAGCTGTTTTTT. Full variable domain (outside the CDR3, taken from reference TRBV7-8 and TRBJ2-2): GAGVSQSPRYKVAKRGQDVALRCDPISGHVSLFWYQQALGQGPEFLTYFQNEAQLDKSGLPSDRFFAERPEGSVSTLKIQRTQQEDSAVYLCASSPTSGGAGELFFGEGSRLTVL.